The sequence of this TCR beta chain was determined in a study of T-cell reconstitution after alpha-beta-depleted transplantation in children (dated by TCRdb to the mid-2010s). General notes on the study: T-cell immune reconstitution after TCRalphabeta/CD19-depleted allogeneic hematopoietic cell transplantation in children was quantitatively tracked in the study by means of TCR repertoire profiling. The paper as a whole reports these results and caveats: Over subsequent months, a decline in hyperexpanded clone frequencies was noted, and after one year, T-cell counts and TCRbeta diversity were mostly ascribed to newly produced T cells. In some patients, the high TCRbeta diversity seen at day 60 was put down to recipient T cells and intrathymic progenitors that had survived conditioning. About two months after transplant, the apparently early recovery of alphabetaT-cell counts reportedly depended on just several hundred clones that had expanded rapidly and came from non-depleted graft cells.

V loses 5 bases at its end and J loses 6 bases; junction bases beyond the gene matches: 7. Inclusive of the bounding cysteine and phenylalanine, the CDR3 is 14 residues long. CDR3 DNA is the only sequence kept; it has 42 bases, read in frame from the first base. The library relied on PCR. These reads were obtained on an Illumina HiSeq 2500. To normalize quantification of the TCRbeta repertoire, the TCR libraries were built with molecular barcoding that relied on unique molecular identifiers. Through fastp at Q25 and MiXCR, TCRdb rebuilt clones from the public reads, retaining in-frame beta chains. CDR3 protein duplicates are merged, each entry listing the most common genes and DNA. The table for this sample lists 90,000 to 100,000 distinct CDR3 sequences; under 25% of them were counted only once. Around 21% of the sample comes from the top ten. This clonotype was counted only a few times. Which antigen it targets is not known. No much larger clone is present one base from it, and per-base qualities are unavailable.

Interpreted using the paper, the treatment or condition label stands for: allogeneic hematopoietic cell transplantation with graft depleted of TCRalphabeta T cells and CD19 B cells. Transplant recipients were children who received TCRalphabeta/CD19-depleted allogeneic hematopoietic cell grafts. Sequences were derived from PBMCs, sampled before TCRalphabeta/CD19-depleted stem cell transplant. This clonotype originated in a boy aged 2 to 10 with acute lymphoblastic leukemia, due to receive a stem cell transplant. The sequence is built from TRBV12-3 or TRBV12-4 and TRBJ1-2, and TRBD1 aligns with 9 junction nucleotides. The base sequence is TGTGCCAGCAGTCCGGACAGGGGCAAGAATGGCTACACCTTC. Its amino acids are CASSPDRGKNGYTF.